This TCR beta chain was identified in a study of T cell responses to AZD1222 COVID-19 vaccine (dated by TCRdb to 2020 to 2023). A note on the overall study: TCR sequencing was performed for 233 trial participants, of whom some 200 were given two doses of AZD1222 and around 25 were given two doses of MenACWY control vaccine. Trial participants were enrolled by age into subgroups of 18-55, 56-69 and 70-plus years, and around 140, 26 and 57 TCR-sequenced participants, respectively, were included in these subgroups.

The intended sense of this specimen's time point label: baseline before first vaccination. The treatment or condition tag for this specimen amounts to: meningococcal conjugate vaccine given as trial control. The vaccinee samples were drawn from two UK trials, COV001 and COV002, one of which was a single-blind randomized controlled phase 2/3 trial testing AZD1222 (ChAdOx1 nCoV-19) in healthy adults. For TCRbeta chain sequencing, PBMC samples were collected from trial participants at day 0 and at day 28 after the second dose. The CDR3 regions of human TCRbeta chains were subjected to immunosequencing. As for how the authors treated the data: TCRs in the repertoires were compared against a reference library of SARS-CoV-2-specific TCRs that had been generated with the MIRA antigen-specificity platform. Breadth was defined as the fraction of unique TCRs that were SARS-CoV-2-associated. Depth was defined as the fraction of total T cells that were SARS-CoV-2-associated. Using the MIRA data, every spike-specific TCR was mapped to the spike region that the TCR reacted to and assigned to either a CD4 or a CD8 class. Log10-transformed breadth and depth values were compared by one-way ANOVA with Sidak's multiple comparisons tests. What TCRdb holds here is the immuneACCESS table cut down to in-frame rearrangements. Part of the clones is not present; checked against another copy, under half of the missing clones reflect an unresolved V gene, and the others are unexplained. D and trimming were read from the DNA, whereas the V and J calls and clone size are those reported in that table. In all, the sample holds about 96,000 clones, and around 91% of those were seen once. The leading ten clones occupy less than 5.5% of the sample.

The CDR3 measures 12 amino acids from cysteine to phenylalanine. The retained sequence is limited to the CDR3, 36 bases, with the frame set at the first base. CDR1 is given as MNHNY and CDR2 as SVGAGI, both from the germline V gene (reference sequence). Deletion took 6 bases off V and 1 base off J, with a span of 6 bases between the germline ends. The paper's findings and limits, for the study overall: Reportedly, almost half of the unique spike-specific TCRs recognized epitopes lying outside the regions that are mutated in the B.1.351 and B.1.1.7 variants. The 56-69-year group was small, and its depth increase did not reach significance, likely because of low power. Vaccine-associated CD4 TCRs spanned the whole spike protein, with dominant responses in regions 160-218 and 743-854. Participants were mostly white British and included more females than males, and it was suggested by the authors that clonal diversity may have been underestimated. A significant rise in spike-specific TCR breadth and depth was observed after two AZD1222 doses relative to day 0 and relative to MenACWY recipients. Conclusions about previously exposed vaccinees are limited, since just a handful of AZD1222 recipients were seropositive for SARS-CoV-2 at baseline. Because no samples from the day 14 peak response were available, repertoires could be characterized only after the peak T cell response.

A word on this clone: Its antigen specificity is not known. There are no base qualities to consult, and no much larger clone falls within one base.

Material: peripheral blood, obtained on day 0 of MenACWY control vaccination. This TCR was recovered from an adult in good health. Recombination linked TRBV6-6 to TRBJ1-1; confidence is insufficient to name the D gene. The sequenced DNA is TGTGCCAGCAGACTTCCGAACACTGAAGCTTTCTTT. Its translation is CASRLPNTEAFF.